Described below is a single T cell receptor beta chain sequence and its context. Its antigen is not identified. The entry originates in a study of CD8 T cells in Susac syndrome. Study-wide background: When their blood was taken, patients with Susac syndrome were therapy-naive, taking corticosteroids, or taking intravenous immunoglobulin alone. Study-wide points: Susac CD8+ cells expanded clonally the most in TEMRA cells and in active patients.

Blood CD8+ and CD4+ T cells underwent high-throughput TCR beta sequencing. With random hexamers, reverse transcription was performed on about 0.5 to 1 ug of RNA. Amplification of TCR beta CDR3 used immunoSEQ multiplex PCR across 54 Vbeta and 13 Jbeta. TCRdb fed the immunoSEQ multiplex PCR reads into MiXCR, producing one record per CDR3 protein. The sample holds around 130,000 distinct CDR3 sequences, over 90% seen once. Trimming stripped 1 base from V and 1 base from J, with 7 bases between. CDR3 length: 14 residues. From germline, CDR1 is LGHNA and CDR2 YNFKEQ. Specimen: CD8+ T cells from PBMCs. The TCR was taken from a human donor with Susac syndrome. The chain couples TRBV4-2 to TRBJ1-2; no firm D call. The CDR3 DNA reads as TGTGCCAGCAGCCAAGTCTATGATAACTATGGCTACACCTTC. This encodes CASSQVYDNYGYTF.